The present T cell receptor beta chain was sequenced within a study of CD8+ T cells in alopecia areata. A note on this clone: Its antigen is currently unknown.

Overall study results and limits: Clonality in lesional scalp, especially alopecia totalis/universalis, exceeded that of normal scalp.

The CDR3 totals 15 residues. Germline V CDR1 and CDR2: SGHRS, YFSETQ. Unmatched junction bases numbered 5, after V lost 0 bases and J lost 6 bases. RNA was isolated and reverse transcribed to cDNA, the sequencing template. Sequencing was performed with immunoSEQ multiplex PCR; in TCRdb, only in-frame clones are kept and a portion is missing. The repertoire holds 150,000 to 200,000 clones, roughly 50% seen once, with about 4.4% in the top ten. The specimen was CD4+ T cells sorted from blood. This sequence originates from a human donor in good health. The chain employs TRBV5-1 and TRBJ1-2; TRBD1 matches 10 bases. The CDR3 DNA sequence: TGCGCCAGCAGCTTGGCCGGACAGGGGGTTGATGGCTACACCTTC. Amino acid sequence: CASSLAGQGVDGYTF.